This T cell receptor (beta chain) is drawn from a study of shared clonotypes between healthy human individuals. Whole-study results and caveats: The low donor count limited represented genetic and exposure-history diversity.

Produced via immunoSEQ multiplex PCR; TCRdb's table is partial and in-frame only. The table includes 700,000 or so clones, less than 80% detected once. Remarks on this clone: Its antigen is as yet unknown.

V was clipped by 3 bases and J by 5 bases, with 16 bases between them. Per germline, CDR1 MGHDK and CDR2 SYGVNS. This CDR3 region has 16 residues. The sequenced sample consisted of memory CD4+ T cells sorted from blood. Subset of the sample: CD45RA-negative fraction. The chain employs TRBV25-1 and TRBJ2-2, with D unclear. This clonotype was sampled from a woman aged 25-40 years in good health. In DNA form, the CDR3 reads TGTGCCAGCAGTGATCCCGGTCCCGGCGAGACCGGGGAGCTGTTTTTT. This sequence encodes CASSDPGPGETGELFF.